This T cell receptor (beta chain) was recorded in a study of T cells in Graves' hyperthyroidism and ophthalmopathy. General study points: In blood, most of the thyroid clonotypes expanded above 0.001 were also present.

The authors obtained PBMCs from roughly 9.7 ml of fresh peripheral blood. Researchers took RNA transcripts and amplified the TCR beta CDR3 regions from them. In the first-round RT-PCR of the TCR CDR3, the HTBI primer set was used. TCRdb passed the multiplex PCR reads through MiXCR, listing each CDR3 protein once. The data show approximately 530,000 distinct CDR3 sequences, 15% to 20% seen once. This clonotype was seen at least ten times. Its cognate antigen is unknown. The receptor was derived from a man aged 40-49 years with Graves' ophthalmopathy. The sequenced sample consisted of blood.

CDR3 DNA sequence: TGTGCCAGCAGTCCGACATCCAACACAGATACGCAGTATTTT. This encodes CASSPTSNTDTQYF. This sequence joins TRBV6-1 and TRBJ2-3; D remains unclear. The CDR3 is made up of 14 amino acids. From germline, CDR1 is MNHNS and CDR2 SASEGT. Trimming shortened V by 5 bases and J by 2 bases, and 11 bases separated the two germline ends.